Below, 17 T cell receptor beta chains from the same sample are listed, as sequenced in a study of cytomegalovirus exposure and HLA in healthy donors. The PCR ran on 60 Vbeta and 13 Jbeta primers. Using immunoSEQ multiplex PCR, the repertoire was profiled, and TCRdb retains in-frame clones only, with some absent. The sample has around 130,000 clones, more than 65% seen once; the top ten hold around 3%. Sequenced material: PBMCs. These TCRs come from a woman younger than 30 in good health and CMV-seropositive.

This clone was detected once. The chain joins TRBV30 to TRBJ2-7; TRBD1 matches 7 bases. Trimming at V came to 5 bases and at J to 5 bases, leaving 3 bases not matched to a gene. Germline lookup yields CDR1 GTSNPN and CDR2 SVGIG (reference sequence). The CDR3 consists of 11 residues. DNA for the CDR3: TGTGCCTGGGAGGGGGCCCACGAGCAGTACTTC. This sequence encodes CAWEGAHEQYF.

The chain employs TRBV10-1 and TRBJ1-6, with D unclear. The ends were cut back, 10 bases at V and 10 bases at J, with 17 bases in the middle. Germline V lookup: CDR1 WNHNN, CDR2 SYGVQD (reference sequence). CDR3 length: 13 residues. CDR3 DNA: TGCGCCACCCATGGTTGGCTTAACTCACCCCTCCACTTT. Protein product: CATHGWLNSPLHF.

The chain combines TRBV9 with TRBJ1-6; possibly TRBD1 for D (5 bases). Deletions cut 0 bases from V and 9 bases from J, with 10 bases between. CDR3 size: 14 residues. Germline V CDR1 and CDR2: SGDLS, YYNGEE. The DNA for the CDR3 is TGTGCCAGCAGCGTAGACGGGGGAGGTTCACCCCTCCACTTT. It codes for CASSVDGGGSPLHF.

The count of this clone is one. The CDR3 DNA follows: TGTGCCAGCAGCCAAGAAACCCGGGGCACCGGGGAGCTGTTTTTT. Translation gives CASSQETRGTGELFF. The chain combines TRBV4-2 with TRBJ2-2, with a tentative D call TRBD2 (5 bases). The CDR3 has 15 residues. The germline V and J ends were trimmed by 0 bases and 4 bases, with 9 bases remaining between them. Germline lookup yields CDR1 LGHNA and CDR2 YNFKEQ.

The rearrangement joins TRBV7-6 to TRBJ1-4; the match to TRBD1 covers 7 bases. The CDR3 consists of 13 residues. CDR1 SGHVS and CDR2 FNYEAQ come from the germline V gene. The J segment lost 8 bases and the V segment lost 10 bases, leaving 10 bases of the junction unmatched. The CDR3 reads CATQGGKGEKLFF. CDR3 in DNA: TGTGCCACTCAGGGGGGAAAGGGCGAAAAACTGTTTTTT.

The chain uses TRBV14 and TRBJ1-5; TRBD1 agrees at 10 bases. J lost 2 bases, V lost 11 bases, and 12 bases had no gene match. The CDR3 spans 16 residues. CDR1 is SGHDN and CDR2 is FVKESK in the germline V gene. The CDR3 DNA is TGTGCCCGCTCCAGGGGGACAGGGGACTGCAATCAGCCCCAGCATTTT. Protein: CARSRGTGDCNQPQHF.

The chain joins TRBV10-3 to TRBJ2-5, with 11 bases that match TRBD2. Germline CDR1 reads ENHRY; CDR2 reads SYGVKD. The CDR3 spans 18 residues. The V gene end was trimmed by 0 bases and the J gene end by 2 bases; junction bases not matched to a gene: 8. The CDR3 DNA reads TGTGCCATCAGTGAGTCGAAGGCTAGCGGGGGGCATCAAGAGACCCAGTACTTC. Encoded protein: CAISESKASGGHQETQYF.

This clone was seen once. The chain couples TRBV4-1 to TRBJ2-1; no reliable D call. The CDR3 contains 16 residues. Trimming left V 3 bases short and J 0 bases short, with 12 bases between. Germline V CDR1 and CDR2: MGHRA, YSYEKL. The DNA for the CDR3 is TGCGCCAGCAGCCACGAAGCTTCGAGCTCCTACAATGAGCAGTTCTTC. It encodes CASSHEASSSYNEQFF.

The chain employs TRBV6-1 and TRBJ2-1; D ambiguous. This CDR3 is built from 12 residues. V was cut by 1 base and J by 13 bases, with 11 bases left in between. Per the germline V gene, CDR1 is MNHNS and CDR2 is SASEGT. The CDR3 loop reads CASSEGWQKQFF. The CDR3 bases are TGTGCCAGCAGTGAAGGGTGGCAGAAACAGTTCTTC.

This chain joins TRBV6-1 and TRBJ2-6; perhaps TRBD2 as D (6 bases). The CDR3 contains 14 residues. From germline, CDR1 is MNHNS and CDR2 SASEGT. Trimming removed 11 bases at V and 4 bases at J, with 15 bases between. CDR3 nucleotides: TGTGCCGGGGAGGAGGCGCCCGGGGCCAACGTCCTGACTTTC. Translating it yields CAGEEAPGANVLTF.

The gene calls are TRBV11-2 and TRBJ2-5; D is unresolved. Trimming took 5 bases from V and 9 from J, leaving 16 bases between them. This CDR3 region has 13 residues. CDR1 SGHAT and CDR2 FQNNGV come from the germline V gene. CDR3 sequence reads: CASSAPPRPAQYF. The CDR3 DNA follows: TGTGCCAGCAGCGCCCCACCCCGCCCGGCCCAGTACTTC.

CDR3 amino acids: CASSLVGGGTGELFF. CDR3 DNA sequence: TGCGCCAGCAGCTTGGTAGGGGGCGGCACCGGGGAGCTGTTTTTT. The genes are TRBV5-1 and TRBJ2-2; 7 nucleotides agree with TRBD1. Losses at the gene ends were 0 bases for V and 4 bases for J; bases not matched to a gene: 3. The CDR3 length is 15 residues. Germline V lookup: CDR1 SGHRS, CDR2 YFSETQ.

The V gene is TRBV5-8, the J gene TRBJ2-6, with D possibly matching TRBD1 (5 bases). Between the trimmed V and J ends, which lost 1 base and 0 bases, there was a span of 8 bases. The CDR3 length is 16 residues. Germline lookup yields CDR1 SGHTS and CDR2 YDEGEE. The CDR3 reads CASSLNRISGANVLTF. The CDR3 DNA follows: TGTGCCAGCAGCTTGAACAGGATCTCTGGGGCCAACGTCCTGACTTTC.

In this sample, this clone turned up once. V and J are TRBV25-1 and TRBJ2-7; 7 bases are shared with TRBD1. The CDR3 extends over 13 amino acids. Trimming cost V 4 bases and J 6 bases; bases outside gene matches: 6. Germline CDR1 reads MGHDK; CDR2 reads SYGVNS. CDR3 amino acids: CASSGTGKGEQYF. In nucleotides, the CDR3 is TGTGCCAGCAGTGGGACAGGCAAGGGCGAGCAGTACTTC.

Only a few counts were recorded for this clone. The chain is built from TRBV29-1 and TRBJ1-2; 7 bases agree with TRBD1. Germline V gene lookup returns CDR1 SQVTM and CDR2 ANQGSEA. The V gene end was trimmed by 7 bases and the J gene end by 4 bases; junction bases not matched to a gene: 15. The CDR3 has 15 residues. CDR3 residues: CSAIPRDSLIYGYTF. CDR3 sequence (DNA): TGCAGCGCCATACCCCGGGACAGCCTCATCTATGGCTACACCTTC. Variable domain in full (rest from reference TRBV29-1 and TRBJ1-2): SAVISQKPSRDICQRGTSLTIQCQVDSQVTMMFWYRQQPGQSLTLIATANQGSEATYESGFVIDKFPISRPNLTFSTLTVSNMSPEDSSIYLCSAIPRDSLIYGYTFGSGTRLTVV.

The CDR3 DNA reads TGTGCCATCAGTGAGTCGGACGGGGTGAACACTGAAGCTTTCTTT. It yields the protein CAISESDGVNTEAFF. The chain is built from TRBV10-3 and TRBJ1-1, with D unresolved. Trimming removed 0 bases from V and 0 bases from J, with 8 bases in between. The CDR3 has 15 residues. The V gene's germline CDR1 is ENHRY and CDR2 SYGVKD.

The chain has TRBV18 and TRBJ1-2, with D tentatively TRBD1 (5 bases). Looked up from germline, CDR1 is KGHSH and CDR2 is LQKENI. The ends were cut back, 1 base at V and 2 bases at J, with 8 bases in the middle. The CDR3 is 14 amino acids. The CDR3 loop is CASSPLSGNYGYTF. CDR3 DNA sequence: TGTGCCAGCTCACCACTCTCAGGGAACTATGGCTACACCTTC.